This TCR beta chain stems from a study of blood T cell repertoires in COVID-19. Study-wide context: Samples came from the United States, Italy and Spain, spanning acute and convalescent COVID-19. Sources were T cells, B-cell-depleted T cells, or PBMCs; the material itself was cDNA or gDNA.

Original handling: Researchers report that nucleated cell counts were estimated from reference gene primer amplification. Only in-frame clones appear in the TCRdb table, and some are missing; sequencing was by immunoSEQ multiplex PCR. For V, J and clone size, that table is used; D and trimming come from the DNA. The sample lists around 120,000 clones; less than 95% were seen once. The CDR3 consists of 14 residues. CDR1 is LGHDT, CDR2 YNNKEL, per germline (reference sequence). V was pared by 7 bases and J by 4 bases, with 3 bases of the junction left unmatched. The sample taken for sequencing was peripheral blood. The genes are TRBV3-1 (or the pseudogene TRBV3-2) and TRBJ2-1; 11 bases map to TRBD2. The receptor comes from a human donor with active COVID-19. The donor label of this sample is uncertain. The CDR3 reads CASISGGAYNEQFF. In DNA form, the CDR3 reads TGTGCCAGCATTAGCGGGGGGGCGTACAATGAGCAGTTCTTC.